This T cell receptor beta chain originates from a study of vaccination effects on CD4 cells after COVID-19. Study observations and caveats: Clones arising from infection and from vaccination showed marked clonal contraction late after vaccination. Healthy vaccinees' vaccine-induced clones included only 1 of 255 cross-reacting with common cold coronaviruses.

The authors isolated CD4+ T cells after around nine days of culture. Each participant received a vaccine that was either BNT162b2 or mRNA-1273, given as two doses. In the vaccine recipients, nucleocapsid antibodies were negative and there was no prior SARS-CoV-2 infection. Points on this clone: The antigen remains unidentified.

V lost 5 bases and J 7 bases, leaving 14 bases between the germline ends. The CDR3 contains 13 residues. Clones were sequenced by immunoSEQ multiplex PCR, and TCRdb holds only the in-frame ones, with some missing. The sample lists some 47,000 clones, about 70% occurring once. The chain is built from TRBV12-3 or TRBV12-4 and TRBJ1-2, with D possibly TRBD1 on 6 matching bases. The starting material was CD4+ T cells from PBMCs cultured without peptide, obtained after COVID-19 vaccination. The sequence was obtained from a human donor who received a COVID-19 vaccine. The CDR3 protein is CASSPEQGTGYTF. CDR3 sequence (DNA): TGTGCCAGCAGTCCCGAACAGGGAACTGGCTACACCTTC.